This TCR beta chain came from a study of T cells in Graves' hyperthyroidism and ophthalmopathy. For the study at large: At the time of initial diagnosis and before any treatment, peripheral blood was collected. Whole-study findings and limits: In blood, most of the thyroid clonotypes expanded above 0.001 were also present.

The J segment lost 4 bases and the V segment lost 7 bases, leaving 10 bases of the junction unmatched. The CDR3 spans 16 residues. The source material, RNA transcripts, was used to amplify TCR beta CDR3 regions. TCR CDR3 regions were first amplified by RT-PCR with HTBI primers. Each CDR3 protein gets one entry after TCRdb re-called the multiplex PCR reads with MiXCR. Of fewer than 700,000 distinct CDR3 sequences detected, under 20% appear once; the ten largest clones hold approximately 15%. Of note for this clonotype: The antigen remains unidentified.

With duration under 3 months, ophthalmopathy was active: Clinical Activity Score at least 3, NOSPECS at least 4. V gene TRBV12-3 or TRBV12-4 combines with J gene TRBJ2-1; 10 nucleotides line up with TRBD1. The receptor's source is a woman aged 18-29 years with Graves' ophthalmopathy. Sample: blood. CDR3 DNA sequence: TGTGCCAGCATCCATCCCGGGACAGGGGTATACAATGAGCAGTTCTTC. Its protein product is CASIHPGTGVYNEQFF.